A selection of T cell receptor beta chains follows, all from one sample in a study of T cell responses to AZD1222 COVID-19 vaccine. TCRdb's copy holds only in-frame clones and misses some; the assay was immunoSEQ multiplex PCR. The sample carries 90,000 to 130,000 clones, 94% recorded once. This specimen consisted of peripheral blood, obtained 28 days after the second AZD1222 dose. The source of these receptors is an adult who received the AZD1222 COVID-19 vaccine. The CDR3 runs from the conserved cysteine through the conserved F or W. Each record gives: J gene, D gene, V gene, clone size, CDR3 protein, CDR3 DNA. A D gene is named only where the DNA matches it firmly. Clone size is given for some rows only: seen once, a few or many times, or a class if the clone is expanded.

J gene: TRBJ1-5; D gene: NA; V gene: TRBV3-1/TRBV3-2; clone size: NA; CDR3 protein: CASSQDGGYQPQHF; CDR3 DNA: TGTGCCAGCAGCCAAGATGGCGGCTATCAGCCCCAGCATTTT
J gene: TRBJ1-3; D gene: TRBD1; V gene: TRBV5-4; clone size: few; CDR3 protein: CASSPPGGGNTIYF; CDR3 DNA: TGTGCCAGCAGCCCTCCAGGGGGTGGAAACACCATATATTTT
J gene: TRBJ1-1; D gene: NA; V gene: TRBV7-8; clone size: NA; CDR3 protein: CASSSSYGGNTEAFF; CDR3 DNA: TGTGCCAGCAGCTCGTCCTACGGGGGGAACACTGAAGCTTTCTTT
J gene: TRBJ1-4; D gene: NA; V gene: TRBV5-1; clone size: NA; CDR3 protein: CASSWDNEKLFF; CDR3 DNA: TGCGCCAGCAGCTGGGACAATGAAAAACTGTTTTTT
J gene: TRBJ2-1; D gene: NA; V gene: TRBV7-9; clone size: once; CDR3 protein: CASGASNNEQFF; CDR3 DNA: TGTGCCAGCGGGGCCAGTAACAATGAGCAGTTCTTC
J gene: TRBJ2-7; D gene: NA; V gene: TRBV11-2; clone size: NA; CDR3 protein: CASSPLTLKAFGEQYF; CDR3 DNA: TGTGCCAGCAGCCCCTTGACTTTAAAGGCGTTTGGCGAGCAGTACTTC
J gene: TRBJ1-1; D gene: TRBD1; V gene: TRBV9; clone size: NA; CDR3 protein: CASSSPRGTVNTEAFF; CDR3 DNA: TGTGCCAGCAGCTCTCCCCGAGGGACAGTGAACACTGAAGCTTTCTTT
J gene: TRBJ1-2; D gene: NA; V gene: TRBV19; clone size: NA; CDR3 protein: CASINLRGLYGYTF; CDR3 DNA: TGTGCCAGTATCAATCTACGAGGTCTCTATGGCTACACCTTC
J gene: TRBJ1-6; D gene: NA; V gene: TRBV6-6; clone size: NA; CDR3 protein: CASSLGRTTAFTSPLHF; CDR3 DNA: TGTGCCAGCAGTCTCGGCCGGACCACAGCTTTTACCTCACCCCTCCACTTT
J gene: TRBJ2-7; D gene: NA; V gene: TRBV11-2; clone size: NA; CDR3 protein: CASSLQGGAIRYEQYF; CDR3 DNA: TGTGCCAGCAGCTTACAAGGGGGAGCGATAAGGTACGAGCAGTACTTC
J gene: TRBJ1-3; D gene: NA; V gene: TRBV11-2; clone size: NA; CDR3 protein: CASSLSSGPHGNTIYF; CDR3 DNA: TGTGCCAGCAGCTTAAGCTCAGGGCCTCATGGAAACACCATATATTTT
J gene: TRBJ1-5; D gene: NA; V gene: TRBV19; clone size: NA; CDR3 protein: CASVYGGISNQPQHF; CDR3 DNA: TGTGCCAGCGTTTATGGAGGCATCTCCAATCAGCCCCAGCATTTT
J gene: TRBJ2-7; D gene: NA; V gene: TRBV3-1/TRBV3-2; clone size: once; CDR3 protein: CASSQEFYEQYF; CDR3 DNA: TGTGCCAGCAGCCAAGAATTCTACGAGCAGTACTTC
J gene: TRBJ1-1; D gene: NA; V gene: TRBV7-9; clone size: NA; CDR3 protein: CASSRPQGRTEAFF; CDR3 DNA: TGTGCCAGCAGCCGCCCTCAGGGGCGGACTGAAGCTTTCTTT
J gene: TRBJ2-7; D gene: NA; V gene: TRBV7-9; clone size: NA; CDR3 protein: CASSLVGPTGQYF; CDR3 DNA: TGTGCCAGCAGTCTAGTCGGACCGACGGGGCAGTACTTC
J gene: TRBJ2-5; D gene: TRBD2; V gene: TRBV7-2; clone size: NA; CDR3 protein: CASSHPRGSGGQETQYF; CDR3 DNA: TGTGCCAGCAGCCACCCCCGGGGTAGCGGGGGGCAGGAGACCCAGTACTTC